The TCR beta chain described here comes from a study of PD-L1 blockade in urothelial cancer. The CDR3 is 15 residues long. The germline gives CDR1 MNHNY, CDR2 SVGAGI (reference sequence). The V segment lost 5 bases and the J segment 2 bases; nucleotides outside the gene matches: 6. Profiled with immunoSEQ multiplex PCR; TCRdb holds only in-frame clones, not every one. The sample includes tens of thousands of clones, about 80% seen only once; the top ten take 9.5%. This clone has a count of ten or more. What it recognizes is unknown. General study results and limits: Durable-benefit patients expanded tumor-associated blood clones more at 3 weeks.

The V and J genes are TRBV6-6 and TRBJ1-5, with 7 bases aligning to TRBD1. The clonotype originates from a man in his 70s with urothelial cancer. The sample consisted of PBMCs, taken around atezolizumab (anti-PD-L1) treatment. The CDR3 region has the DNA TGTGCCAGCAGTCCTCCCGGGACAGGCAATCAGCCCCAGCATTTT. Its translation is CASSPPGTGNQPQHF.